This TCR beta chain was identified during a study of spatial heterogeneity in lung cancer (dated 2019 in TCRdb). Notes on the research overall: Beta-chain transcripts were consistently detected in greater numbers than alpha-chain transcripts, which likely reflects a higher abundance of beta-chain transcripts. Both alpha and beta chains were TCR-sequenced in samples taken at surgery, namely 220 tumor regions, approximately 63 matched nontumor lung samples and roughly 56 PBMC samples. Nonsynonymous mutation counts, determined by whole-exome sequencing of tumor tissue, were related to TCR repertoire features. In the raw uncorrected reads, each unique combination of TCR and UMI appeared more than ten times on average. In non-small cell lung cancer, the study quantitatively compared TCR alpha and beta repertoires across several tumor regions, matched nontumor lung, and blood. Beyond this particular receptor, the publication reports: Confirming at a functional level the hypothesis that regional TCRs recognize regional mutations was considered to require additional single-cell paired TCR alpha and beta sequencing.

Per the germline V gene (reference sequence), SEHNR is the CDR1 and FQNEAQ is the CDR2. The CDR3 contains 13 residues, cysteine and phenylalanine counted. Just CDR3 DNA is preserved here, 39 bases in frame from base 1. V loses 2 bases, J loses 2 bases, and the germline ends lie 5 bases apart. This clonotype came up many times. This clone's antigen is unknown. Qualities for individual bases were not recorded, and no much larger clone is one base off. Sample time point, as interpreted from the label and publication: sample taken at primary tumor resection. Samples were obtained from 72 patients with early-stage, untreated non-small cell lung cancer from the lung TRACERx cohort. Whole RNA extracted from tumor and nontumor lung tissue, or from cryopreserved PBMC samples, was used for TCR sequencing without cell sorting. Only patients with enough RNA available from two or more tumor regions were chosen for TCR sequencing. Before selection, tumor and adjacent nontumor lung specimens were reviewed by a lung pathologist.

The library came from 5' RACE. Reads for this sample came from a NextSeq 500. In the TCR library protocol, a unique molecular identifier was attached to each TCR cDNA molecule so that PCR and sequencing errors could be corrected. From the authors' description of their analysis: TCR identification, UMI-based error correction and CDR3 extraction were performed with Decombinator tools. TCRs above a frequency of 2 per 1,000, corresponding to the top 1% of the tumor frequency distribution, were defined as expanded. Renyi diversity was calculated using the R vegan package after each repertoire was subsampled 100 times to 5,000 TCRs. To build CDR3 similarity networks, amino acid triplet string-kernel similarity was used, and CDR3s were connected when their pairwise similarity was above 0.82. TCRdb redid the processing of the public reads, applying fastp at Q25 and MiXCR, and retained in-frame beta chains. For every CDR3 protein sequence, its rows merge into one entry that carries the most common genes and DNA. TCRdb's processing, not the authors' own work, is the source of the V and J calls. The sample contains some 38,000 distinct CDR3 sequences, approximately 3% of them found a single time. The ten top clones hold under 40% of the sample.

The sample was normal lung tissue next to the tumor, taken at surgery. The receptor was isolated from a male donor with early-stage non-small cell lung cancer. The chain joins TRBV7-9 to TRBJ2-3; the D segment cannot be called with confidence. The DNA reads TGTGCCAGCAGCTTAATTCCCACAGATACGCAGTATTTT. Translation gives CASSLIPTDTQYF.